Below are 4 T cell receptor beta chains sequenced from a single sample in a study of beta chain features in type 1 diabetes. Expressed TCRB transcripts were sequenced after all isolated RNA was converted to cDNA. TCRdb's copy holds only in-frame clones and misses some; the assay was immunoSEQ multiplex PCR. This table has under 450,000 clones, roughly 15% appearing once. Sequenced input: naive CD4+ T cells from blood. These receptors all stem from a woman aged 18-30 years in good health.

This clone was found a few times. The chain uses TRBV4-2 and TRBJ2-2, with 9 bases that match TRBD2. The CDR3 covers 16 residues. Germline values: CDR1 LGHNA, CDR2 YNFKEQ. V dropped 6 bases and J dropped 5; count of bases not matched to a gene: 10. The CDR3 spells CASSVYSGRGTGELFF. As DNA, the CDR3 is TGTGCCAGCAGTGTATATAGCGGGAGAGGGACCGGGGAGCTGTTTTTT.

This clone has only a few counts. The CDR3 sequence: CSVTGLIGNTEAFF. The CDR3 DNA follows: TGCAGCGTCACAGGGTTAATTGGGAACACTGAAGCTTTCTTT. This chain uses TRBV29-1 with TRBJ1-1; D perhaps matches TRBD1 (6 bases). Looked up from germline, CDR1 is SQVTM and CDR2 is ANQGSEA. The CDR3 runs 14 residues. Trimming pared 6 bases from V and 1 base from J, leaving 15 bases between.

The rearrangement uses TRBV27 and TRBJ2-1; D is perhaps TRBD2 (6 bases). Trimming took off 7 bases at V and 5 bases at J, with 15 bases between the two ends. Looked up from germline, CDR1 is MNHEY and CDR2 is SMNVEV (reference sequence). This CDR3 comprises 14 residues. This CDR3 reads CASTSGLHDNEQFF. DNA for the CDR3: TGTGCCAGCACCTCGGGACTCCATGACAATGAGCAGTTCTTC.

This clone was detected only a few times. The rearrangement uses TRBV28 and TRBJ2-1; D unresolved. CDR3 length equals 13 residues. Trimming took off 4 bases at V and 6 bases at J, with 10 bases between the two ends. Looked up from germline, CDR1 is MDHEN and CDR2 is SYDVKM. CDR3 coding DNA: TGTGCCAGCAGTTCTACAGTCCCCAATGAGCAGTTCTTC. Translating it yields CASSSTVPNEQFF.